The clone carrying this TCR beta chain was picked up many times. TCR beta CDR3 regions were amplified from RNA. The study used the HTBI primer set for a first-round RT-PCR of the TCR CDR3. TCRdb re-analysed the multiplex PCR reads in MiXCR, keeping a single row per CDR3 protein. The table shows nearly 750,000 distinct CDR3 sequences, with about 35% occurring only once. These data belong to a study of T cells in Graves' hyperthyroidism and ophthalmopathy. What was sequenced was blood. The sequence was obtained from a woman aged 40 to 49 with Graves' hyperthyroidism.

CDR3 in amino acids: CAISEQGGSYGYTF. CDR3 nucleotides: TGTGCCATCAGTGAGCAGGGAGGAAGCTATGGCTACACCTTC. The V and J genes are TRBV10-3 and TRBJ1-2; D possibly corresponds to TRBD1 (5 bases). V was trimmed by 2 bases and J by 4 bases, leaving 11 bases between them. This CDR3 is 14 amino acids long. Germline CDR1 ENHRY, CDR2 SYGVKD.